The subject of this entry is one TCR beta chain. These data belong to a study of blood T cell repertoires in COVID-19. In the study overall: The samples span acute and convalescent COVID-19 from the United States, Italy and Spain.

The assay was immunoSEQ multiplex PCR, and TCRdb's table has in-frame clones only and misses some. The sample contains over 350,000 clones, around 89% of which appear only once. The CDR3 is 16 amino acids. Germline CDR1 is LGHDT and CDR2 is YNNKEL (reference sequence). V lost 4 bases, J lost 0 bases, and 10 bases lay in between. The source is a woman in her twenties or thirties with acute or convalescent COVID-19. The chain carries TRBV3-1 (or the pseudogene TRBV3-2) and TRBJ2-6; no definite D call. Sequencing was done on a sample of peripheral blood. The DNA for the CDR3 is TGTGCCAGCAGCCGACACATTGGCTCTGGGGCCAACGTCCTGACTTTC. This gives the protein CASSRHIGSGANVLTF.